These 15 T cell receptor beta chains were sequenced from one sample in a study of blood T cells in healthy people across ages. A sample-barcoded 5' primer and a J-beta primer mix were used in a second PCR of about 7 to 11 cycles. TCRdb reanalysed the 5' RACE reads using MiXCR and keeps one entry per CDR3 protein. This sample yields more than 650,000 distinct CDR3 sequences, of which about a fifth are seen a single time; about 20% belongs to the top ten. Sequenced sample: blood. These receptors all stem from a man in his 70s in good health.

This clonotype was seen a handful of times. One end of the junction varies from germline; a read error may be responsible. The gene calls are TRBV9 and TRBJ2-3, with D tentatively TRBD1 (6 bases). The CDR3 consists of 16 residues. Germline CDR1 reads SGDLS; CDR2 reads YYNGEE. The CDR3 region is CASSAPQGTSTDTQYF. CDR3 bases: TGCGCCAGCAGCGCCCCACAGGGAACTAGCACAGATACGCAGTATTTT.

J is TRBJ2-5 and V is TRBV10-2, with D tentatively TRBD1 (6 bases). Deletions cut 6 bases from V and 2 bases from J, with 10 bases between. CDR1 and CDR2 (germline): WSHSY, SAAADI. The CDR3 is 13 amino acids. The CDR3 protein is CASSGQRQETQYF. Here the CDR3 DNA reads TGCGCCAGCAGCGGACAGCGGCAAGAGACCCAGTACTTC.

This clonotype turned up a few times. This sequence joins TRBV14 and TRBJ1-2, with D uncertain. The CDR3 spans 13 residues. V was pared by 4 bases and J by 5 bases, with 11 bases between. Germline CDR1 reads SGHDN; CDR2 reads FVKESK. The CDR3 region is CASSPPGFYGYTF. Here the CDR3 DNA reads TGTGCCAGCAGCCCCCCGGGATTTTATGGCTACACCTTC.

This clonotype occurred a few times. The chain carries TRBV2 and TRBJ2-2, with a weak D call TRBD2 (6 bases). The CDR3 loop spans 14 amino acids. Germline V CDR1 and CDR2: SNHLY, FYNNEI. V lost 10 bases, J lost 2 bases, and 14 bases lay in between. CDR3 bases: TGTGCCACACGGGGGAATATTAACACCGGGGAGCTGTTTTTT. Its protein product is CATRGNINTGELFF. The whole variable domain, remainder taken from reference TRBV2 and TRBJ2-2, is EPEVTQTPSHQVTQMGQEVILRCVPISNHLYFYWYRQILGQKVEFLVSFYNNEISEKSEIFDDQFSVERPDGSNFTLKIRSTKLEDSAMYFCATRGNINTGELFFGEGSRLTVL.

This clonotype was seen ten or more times. This rearrangement joins TRBV12-3 or TRBV12-4 to TRBJ2-3; D is possibly TRBD2 (6 bases). V was pared by 3 bases and J by 5 bases, with 15 bases between. The length of the CDR3 is 15 residues. The CDR3 sequence is CASSFWSSVVDTQYF. The CDR3 DNA follows: TGTGCCAGCAGTTTTTGGTCTAGCGTGGTAGATACGCAGTATTTT.

The chain has TRBV5-8 and TRBJ2-3; tentative D call: TRBD2 (6 bases). The CDR3 has 16 residues. V lost 2 bases, J lost 3 bases, and 16 bases lay in between. CDR1 and CDR2 from the germline V gene are SGHTS and YDEGEE. DNA for the CDR3: TGTGCCAGCAGCTTATTTGCGGGAAGTTTTACAGATACGCAGTATTTT. The encoded protein is CASSLFAGSFTDTQYF. Full variable domain (remainder filled in from reference TRBV5-8 and TRBJ2-3): EAGVTQSPTHLIKTRGQQATLRCSPISGHTSVYWYQQALGLGLQFLLWYDEGEERNRGNFPPRFSGRQFPNYSSELNVNALELEDSALYLCASSLFAGSFTDTQYFGPGTRLTVL.

This chain links TRBV18 with TRBJ1-4; D is ambiguous. The V end was cut by 4 bases, the J end by 0 bases, with 9 bases between. CDR3 length: 15 residues. Germline CDR1 reads KGHSH; CDR2 reads LQKENI. CDR3 region: CASSRQITTNEKLFF. The CDR3 nucleotides read TGTGCCAGCTCACGTCAGATCACAACTAATGAAAAACTGTTTTTT.

A remark on this clonotype: At one end the junction does not follow the germline gene, possibly because of a read error. The chain recombines TRBV6-7 with TRBJ1-1; 7 bases align to TRBD1. TRBV6-7 is labeled an ORF, and its function is uncertain. The CDR3 is made up of 12 amino acids. CDR3 in DNA: TGTGCCAGCAGTGAGGGGGCCACTGAAGCTTCCTTT. Residues: CASSEGATEASF.

This chain uses TRBV10-2 with TRBJ1-1, with 8 bases fitting TRBD1. CDR1 WSHSY and CDR2 SAAADI come from the germline V gene. CDR3 size: 16 residues. V lost 6 bases to trimming and J lost 4 bases; unmatched junction nucleotides: 13. The CDR3 DNA sequence: TGCGCCAGCAGCGAGCCAGGGGGCGCCGGTATCACTGAAGCTTTCTTT. Its protein product is CASSEPGGAGITEAFF.

The V call is TRBV24-1, the J call TRBJ2-1, with TRBD2 matching 8 bases. Germline CDR1 and CDR2: KGHDR and SFDVKD. This CDR3 spans 16 amino acids. After removal of 4 bases from V and 6 bases from J, the junction contained 10 bases not matched to a gene. The CDR3 DNA reads TGTGCCACCAGTGACCCGGGTGGGCGGGAGGTCAATGAGCAGTTCTTC. This codes for CATSDPGGREVNEQFF.

The sample holds a few counts of this clonotype. CDR3 loop: CASSVEWGTSVETQYF. CDR3 bases: TGTGCCAGCAGCGTAGAATGGGGGACTAGCGTTGAGACCCAGTACTTC. The chain carries TRBV9 and TRBJ2-5, with 10 bases fitting TRBD2. The germline V gene encodes CDR1 SGDLS and CDR2 YYNGEE. The CDR3 length is 16 residues. J gave up 5 bases and V 0 bases, and 7 bases lay outside the gene matches. Filled out from reference TRBV9 and TRBJ2-5, the complete variable domain reads DSGVTQTPKHLITATGQRVTLRCSPRSGDLSVYWYQQSLDQGLQFLIQYYNGEERAKGNILERFSAQQFPDLHSELNLSSLELGDSALYFCASSVEWGTSVETQYFGPGTRLLVL.

The chain joins TRBV5-1 to TRBJ2-7; D is undetermined. Per the germline V gene, CDR1 is SGHRS and CDR2 is YFSETQ. V was cut by 0 bases and J by 6 bases, with 10 bases left in between. The CDR3 length is 13 residues. CDR3 loop: CASSLERLSEQYF. The CDR3 DNA follows: TGCGCCAGCAGCTTGGAACGCTTAAGCGAGCAGTACTTC. Full variable domain (rest looked up from reference TRBV5-1 and TRBJ2-7): KAGVTQTPRYLIKTRGQQVTLSCSPISGHRSVSWYQQTPGQGLQFLFEYFSETQRNKGNFPGRFSGRQFSNSRSEMNVSTLELGDSALYLCASSLERLSEQYFGPGTRLTVT.

The CDR3 region has the DNA TGTGCCAGCAGTTTACTATCGAACGGCAATCAGCCCCAGCATTTT. As protein: CASSLLSNGNQPQHF. The V and J genes are TRBV12-3 or TRBV12-4 and TRBJ1-5; D is undetermined. Trimming left V 2 bases short and J 2 bases short, with 10 bases between. CDR3 length equals 15 residues.

This clonotype came up a few times. This chain joins TRBV14 and TRBJ2-3, with 7 bases matching TRBD2. Germline V gives CDR1 SGHDN, CDR2 FVKESK. V trimming: 0 bases; J trimming: 8 bases; junction bases outside the gene matches: 2. The CDR3 contains 13 residues. The CDR3 sequence is CASSQDWTSTQYF. DNA for the CDR3: TGTGCCAGCAGCCAAGATTGGACTAGTACGCAGTATTTT.

This chain connects TRBV11-2 to TRBJ2-1, with D possibly being TRBD1 (5 bases). In germline, CDR1 is SGHAT, CDR2 FQNNGV. The germline V and J ends were trimmed by 6 bases and 5 bases, with 17 bases remaining between them. CDR3 length: 15 residues. The CDR3 spells CASSPDAGIHNEQFF. The CDR3 DNA sequence: TGTGCCAGCAGTCCAGACGCAGGGATCCACAATGAGCAGTTCTTC.